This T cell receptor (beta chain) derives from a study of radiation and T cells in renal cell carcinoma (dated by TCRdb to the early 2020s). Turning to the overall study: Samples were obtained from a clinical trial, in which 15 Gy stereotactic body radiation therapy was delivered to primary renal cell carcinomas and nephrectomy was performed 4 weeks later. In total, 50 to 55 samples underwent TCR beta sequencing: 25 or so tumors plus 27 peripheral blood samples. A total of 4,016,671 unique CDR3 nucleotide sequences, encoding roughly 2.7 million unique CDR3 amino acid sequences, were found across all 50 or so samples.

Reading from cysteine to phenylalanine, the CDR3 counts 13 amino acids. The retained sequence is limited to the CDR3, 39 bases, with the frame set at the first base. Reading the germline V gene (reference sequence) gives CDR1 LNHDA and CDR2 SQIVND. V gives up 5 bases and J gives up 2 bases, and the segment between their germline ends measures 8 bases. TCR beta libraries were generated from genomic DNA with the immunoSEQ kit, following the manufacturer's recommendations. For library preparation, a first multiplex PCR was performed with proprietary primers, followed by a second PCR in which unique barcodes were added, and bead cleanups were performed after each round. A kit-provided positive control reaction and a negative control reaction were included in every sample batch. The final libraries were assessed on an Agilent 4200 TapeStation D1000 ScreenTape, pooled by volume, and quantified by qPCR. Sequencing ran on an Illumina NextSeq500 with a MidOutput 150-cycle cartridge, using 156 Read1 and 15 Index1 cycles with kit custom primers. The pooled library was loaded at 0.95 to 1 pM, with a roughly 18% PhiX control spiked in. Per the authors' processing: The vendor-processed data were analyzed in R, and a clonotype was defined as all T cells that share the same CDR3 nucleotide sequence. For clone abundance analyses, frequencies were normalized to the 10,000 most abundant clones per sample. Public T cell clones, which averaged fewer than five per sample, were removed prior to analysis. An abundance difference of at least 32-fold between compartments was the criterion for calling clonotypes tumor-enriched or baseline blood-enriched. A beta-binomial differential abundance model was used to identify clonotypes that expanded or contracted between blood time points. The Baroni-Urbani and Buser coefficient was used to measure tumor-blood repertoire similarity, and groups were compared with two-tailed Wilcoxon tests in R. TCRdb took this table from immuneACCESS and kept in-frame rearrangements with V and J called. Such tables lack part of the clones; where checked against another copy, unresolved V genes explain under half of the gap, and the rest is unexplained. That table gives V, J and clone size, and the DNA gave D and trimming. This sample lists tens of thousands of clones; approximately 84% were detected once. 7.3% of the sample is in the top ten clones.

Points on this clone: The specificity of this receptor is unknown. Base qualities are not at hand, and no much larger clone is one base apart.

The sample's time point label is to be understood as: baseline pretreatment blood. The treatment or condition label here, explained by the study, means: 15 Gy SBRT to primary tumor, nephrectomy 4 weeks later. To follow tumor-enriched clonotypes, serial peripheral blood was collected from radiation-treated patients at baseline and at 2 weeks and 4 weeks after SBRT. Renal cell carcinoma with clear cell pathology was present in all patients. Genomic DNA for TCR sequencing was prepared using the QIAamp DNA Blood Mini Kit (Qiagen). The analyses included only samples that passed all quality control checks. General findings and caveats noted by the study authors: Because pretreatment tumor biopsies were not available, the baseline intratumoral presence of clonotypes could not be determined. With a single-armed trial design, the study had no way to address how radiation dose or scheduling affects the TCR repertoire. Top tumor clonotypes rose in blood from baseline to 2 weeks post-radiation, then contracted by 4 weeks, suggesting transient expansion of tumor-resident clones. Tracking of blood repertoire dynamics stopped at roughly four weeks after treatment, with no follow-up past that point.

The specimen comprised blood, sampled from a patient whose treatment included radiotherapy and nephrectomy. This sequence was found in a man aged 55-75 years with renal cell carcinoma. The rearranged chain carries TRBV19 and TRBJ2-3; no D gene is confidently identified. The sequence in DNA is TGTGCCAGTAGTGGAACCTCCACAGATACGCAGTATTTT. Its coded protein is CASSGTSTDTQYF.